The 29 T cell receptor beta chains in this list originate from one sample, sequenced in a study of OX40 agonist ivuxolimab in advanced cancers. The table came from immunoSEQ multiplex PCR; TCRdb's copy has only in-frame clones and leaves some out. The top ten clones hold over 8.5% of a sample with around 80,000 clones, about nine tenths of them seen once. This sample comprised CD4+ or CD8+ T cells sorted from blood, obtained in a trial of the OX40 agonist ivuxolimab. Every receptor here comes from an adult with an advanced solid tumor such as melanoma, head and neck, liver or kidney cancer.

This chain uses TRBV4-2 with TRBJ1-4; no definite D call. Germline loops: CDR1 LGHNA, CDR2 YNFKEQ. This CDR3 has 13 residues. Trimming removed 1 base from V and 8 bases from J, with 8 bases in between. The CDR3 DNA follows: TGTGCCAGCAGCCAAGTGTTATCCGAAAAACTGTTTTTT. Its translation: CASSQVLSEKLFF.

V and J are TRBV9 and TRBJ1-1; D may be TRBD1 (5 bases). V was pared by 2 bases and J by 0 bases, with 11 bases between. CDR1 and CDR2 from the germline V gene are SGDLS and YYNGEE. CDR3 length: 15 amino acids. The CDR3 here is CASSVTGVMNTEAFF. The CDR3 region has the DNA TGTGCCAGCAGCGTTACAGGCGTAATGAACACTGAAGCTTTCTTT.

The chain uses TRBV6-1 and TRBJ2-7, with 8 positions matching TRBD1. The CDR3 totals 14 residues. J was trimmed by 4 bases and V by 4 bases; bases with no gene match: 6. Germline assignment: CDR1 MNHNS and CDR2 SASEGT. The CDR3 here is CASSADRELYEQYF. In nucleotides, the CDR3 is TGTGCCAGCAGTGCGGACAGGGAACTATACGAGCAGTACTTC.

Points on this clone: Other nucleotide sequences from this sample produce the same CDR3. The chain combines TRBV7-9 with TRBJ2-3, with D unclear. Per the germline V gene, CDR1 is SEHNR and CDR2 is FQNEAQ (reference sequence). There are 13 residues in the CDR3. V was pared by 2 bases and J by 0 bases, with 3 bases between. CDR3 bases: TGTGCCAGCAGCTTACAAAGCACAGATACGCAGTATTTT. Translating it yields CASSLQSTDTQYF.

The chain combines TRBV10-3 with TRBJ2-1; 11 bases match TRBD2. The CDR3 consists of 13 residues. The trim removed 4 bases at V and 15 bases at J, leaving 8 bases unmatched. The germline V gene encodes CDR1 ENHRY and CDR2 SYGVKD. The CDR3 nucleotides read TGTGCCATCAGTGGGGTAGCGGGGGGGCGATTGTTCTTC. Protein product: CAISGVAGGRLFF.

In DNA form, the CDR3 reads TGCGCCCAAAAATTACCGGGACAGGGGCCGAGAGGGGTTAATGAAAAACTGTTTTTT. This codes for CAQKLPGQGPRGVNEKLFF. This chain uses TRBV23-1 with TRBJ1-4; TRBD1 aligns across 10 bases. Being an ORF, TRBV23-1 has a function that is uncertain. V lost 11 bases, J lost 4 bases, and 22 bases stayed unmatched. This CDR3 has 19 amino acids.

This clone occurred many times. The rearrangement links TRBV5-6 to TRBJ2-5, with D possibly matching TRBD2 (6 bases). The germline V gene has CDR1 SGHDT and CDR2 YYEEEE. This CDR3 comprises 14 residues. Trimming left V 1 base short and J 6 bases short, with 13 bases between. This CDR3 reads CASSLSAGRKTQYF. The CDR3 DNA reads TGTGCCAGCAGCTTGTCGGCAGGGAGGAAGACCCAGTACTTC.

V gene TRBV6-8 combines with J gene TRBJ1-2, with TRBD1 as a possible D gene (5 bases). Germline CDR1 MNHGY, CDR2 SAAAGT. V lost 5 bases to trimming and J lost 8 bases, with 15 bases between them. This CDR3 spans 13 amino acids. CDR3 sequence: CASSPTVAKGYTF. The CDR3 DNA reads as TGTGCCAGCAGTCCGACAGTGGCGAAGGGCTACACCTTC.

The rearrangement uses TRBV19 and TRBJ2-1; possible D gene TRBD1, 5 bases. The length of the CDR3 is 14 residues. Trimming cost V 8 bases and J 2 bases, with 13 bases left between them. CDR1 LNHDA and CDR2 SQIVND come from the germline V gene (reference sequence). The CDR3 loop is CASGWLRAYNEQFF. The CDR3 region has the DNA TGTGCCAGTGGATGGCTCAGGGCCTACAATGAGCAGTTCTTC.

This clone showed up just once. The J gene is TRBJ2-3, the V gene TRBV11-2, with 12 bases matching TRBD2. This CDR3 region has 19 residues. Germline V gene sequence: CDR1 SGHAT, CDR2 FQNNGV. V shed 5 bases and J 0 bases; nucleotides not matched to a gene: 12. Here the CDR3 reads CASSHLLAGGVSSTDTQYF. The DNA of the CDR3 is TGTGCCAGCAGCCACCTACTAGCGGGGGGCGTCTCTAGCACAGATACGCAGTATTTT.

The V and J genes are TRBV7-6 and TRBJ2-5, with unresolved D. The J call may be mistaken, given a closer DNA end match to TRBJ2-7. The CDR3 totals 15 residues. Germline values: CDR1 SGHVS, CDR2 FNYEAQ. CDR3 region: CASSLSPAHSYEQYF. The CDR3 nucleotides read TGTGCCAGCAGCTTAAGCCCAGCTCATTCCTACGAGCAGTACTTC.

For the CDR3, the DNA is TGCGCCAGCAGCTTCGCGGGGTTGAACACTGAAGCTTTCTTT. It translates to CASSFAGLNTEAFF. This chain joins TRBV5-1 and TRBJ1-1; D gene uncertain. The CDR3 runs 14 residues. Germline V lookup: CDR1 SGHRS, CDR2 YFSETQ. The V and J ends lost 2 bases and 0 bases respectively, with 8 bases between them.

The chain is built from TRBV5-1 and TRBJ2-4, with TRBD1 matching 11 bases. Germline CDR1 SGHRS, CDR2 YFSETQ. The CDR3 is 14 residues long. Trimming took 4 bases from V and 6 from J; bases not matched to a gene: 3. CDR3 bases: TGCGCCAGCAGCACCGGACAGGGGGCAAACATTCAGTACTTC. Translated: CASSTGQGANIQYF. Full variable domain (missing parts from reference TRBV5-1 and TRBJ2-4): KAGVTQTPRYLIKTRGQQVTLSCSPISGHRSVSWYQQTPGQGLQFLFEYFSETQRNKGNFPGRFSGRQFSNSRSEMNVSTLELGDSALYLCASSTGQGANIQYFGAGTRLSVL.

CDR3 residues: CASSLDTGGLYEQYF. In DNA, the CDR3 is TGTGCCAGCAGCTTAGATACGGGTGGGTTATACGAGCAGTACTTC. The V and J genes are TRBV7-8 and TRBJ2-7, with no clear D. The CDR3 covers 15 residues. V lost 1 base, J lost 4 bases, and 14 bases lay in between. CDR1 SGHVS and CDR2 FQNEAQ come from the germline V gene.

The V and J genes are TRBV4-1 and TRBJ2-1; tentatively, D is TRBD1 (6 bases). The CDR3 length is 16 residues. Trimming left V 0 bases short and J 8 bases short, with 17 bases between. The V gene's germline CDR1 is MGHRA and CDR2 YSYEKL. CDR3 sequence: CASSQDPPTGYDEQFF. The DNA of the CDR3 is TGCGCCAGCAGCCAAGATCCCCCCACAGGGTACGATGAGCAGTTCTTC.

This clone was counted only a few times. J is TRBJ1-1 and V is TRBV5-4, with D maybe TRBD1 (6 bases). V gave up 8 bases and J gave up 3 bases, with 14 bases separating them. The CDR3 covers 13 residues. In germline, CDR1 is SGHNT, CDR2 YYREEE (reference sequence). The CDR3 region has the DNA TGTGCCAGTGGTGAGGGGGTGGACACTGAAGCTTTCTTT. It encodes CASGEGVDTEAFF.

The rearrangement uses TRBV6-5 and TRBJ1-5; D unresolved. The CDR3 length is 14 residues. In germline, CDR1 is MNHEY, CDR2 SVGAGI. The V end lost 2 bases, the J end lost 8 bases, and 13 bases lay between the germline ends. The CDR3 loop is CASSYGKEVEPQHF. CDR3 sequence (DNA): TGTGCCAGCAGTTACGGGAAAGAGGTAGAGCCCCAGCATTTT.

This clone was seen more than once but under ten times. The V and J genes are TRBV6-5 and TRBJ1-5; unclear D gene. With 5 bases removed from V and 0 bases from J, the gap between germline ends came to 5 bases. This CDR3 comprises 13 residues. Per germline, CDR1 MNHEY and CDR2 SVGAGI. The DNA of the CDR3 is TGTGCCAGCAGTGGGGATAGCAATCAGCCCCAGCATTTT. Residues: CASSGDSNQPQHF.

The V and J genes are TRBV6-5 and TRBJ2-2; D is perhaps TRBD2 (6 bases). The V end was cut by 2 bases, the J end by 7 bases, with 11 bases between. Germline CDR1 MNHEY, CDR2 SVGAGI. The length of the CDR3 is 14 residues. CDR3: CASSYGGLGGELFF. In DNA, the CDR3 is TGTGCCAGCAGTTACGGGGGGTTGGGCGGGGAGCTGTTTTTT.

This rearrangement joins TRBV9 to TRBJ2-1, with unresolved D. CDR1 and CDR2 (germline): SGDLS, YYNGEE. This CDR3 has 14 amino acids. Trimming left V 0 bases short and J 4 bases short, with 8 bases between. The CDR3 DNA follows: TGTGCCAGCAGCGTAGGGGGTGCGTACAATGAGCAGTTCTTC. This encodes CASSVGGAYNEQFF.

This sequence joins TRBV4-3 and TRBJ2-2; the D gene is possibly TRBD1 (6 bases). Germline V gene lookup returns CDR1 LGHNA and CDR2 YSLEER. The length of the CDR3 is 14 residues. V was trimmed by 3 bases and J by 6 bases, leaving 11 bases between them. CDR3 protein: CASSHGQGSGELFF. The CDR3 bases are TGCGCCAGCAGCCATGGTCAGGGGTCCGGGGAGCTGTTTTTT.

The rearrangement joins TRBV19 to TRBJ1-5; D remains unclear. CDR1 and CDR2 from the germline V gene are LNHDA and SQIVND (reference sequence). V was trimmed by 3 bases and J by 7 bases, leaving 13 bases between them. This CDR3 is 14 amino acids long. The CDR3 coding sequence is TGTGCCAGTAGTATGAGTGGGGTACGGCAGCCCCAGCATTTT. This gives the protein CASSMSGVRQPQHF.

This chain connects TRBV6-5 to TRBJ1-1; D is perhaps TRBD1 (6 bases). The CDR3 spans 13 residues. Germline V lookup: CDR1 MNHEY, CDR2 SVGAGI. V shed 7 bases and J shed 8 bases, with 17 bases lying between them. The CDR3 region is CASNRDPDREAFF. The DNA for the CDR3 is TGTGCCAGCAATCGCGACCCAGACAGGGAAGCTTTCTTT.

This chain links TRBV4-1 with TRBJ2-7; D is undetermined. The ends were cut back, 1 base at V and 2 bases at J, with 15 bases in the middle. Germline CDR1 reads MGHRA; CDR2 reads YSYEKL. The CDR3 is 16 residues long. CDR3 nucleotides: TGCGCCAGCAGCCAAGGAGATGGTGGGTGGGCCTACGAGCAGTACTTC. This gives the protein CASSQGDGGWAYEQYF.

This rearrangement joins TRBV19 to TRBJ1-3; D might be TRBD1 (6 bases). Germline V gene data show CDR1 as LNHDA and CDR2 as SQIVND (reference sequence). The CDR3 is 15 residues long. V lost 1 base and J 0 bases, leaving 7 bases between the germline ends. CDR3 protein: CASSIGTASGNTIYF. CDR3 coding DNA: TGTGCCAGTAGTATAGGGACAGCCTCTGGAAACACCATATATTTT.

V and J are TRBV5-1 and TRBJ2-3; 9 nucleotides line up with TRBD2. The V gene end was trimmed by 4 bases and the J gene end by 4 bases; junction bases not matched to a gene: 19. Germline V gives CDR1 SGHRS, CDR2 YFSETQ. The CDR3 runs to 19 residues. The CDR3 protein is CASSDYLLRGGVVADTQYF. CDR3 nucleotides: TGCGCCAGCAGCGACTACCTATTGCGGGGGGGCGTGGTCGCAGATACGCAGTATTTT.

The sample holds a few counts of this clone. J is TRBJ2-1 and V is TRBV6-4, with TRBD2 matching over 12 bases. The CDR3 consists of 15 residues. The V gene's germline CDR1 is MRHNA and CDR2 SNTAGT. J gave up 6 bases and V 2 bases, and 2 bases lay outside the gene matches. CDR3 sequence (DNA): TGTGCCAGCAGTGACACTAGCGGGGGGTCCAATGAGCAGTTCTTC. The encoded protein is CASSDTSGGSNEQFF.

A single count supports this clone. The V and J genes are TRBV7-9 and TRBJ2-1, with a tentative D call TRBD1 (5 bases). Germline V gene data show CDR1 as SEHNR and CDR2 as FQNEAQ (reference sequence). Trimming pared 2 bases from V and 4 bases from J, leaving 18 bases between. CDR3 length: 17 amino acids. CDR3 amino acids: CASSLTLGQGLYNEQFF. CDR3 bases: TGTGCCAGCAGCTTAACCCTTGGGCAGGGCCTATACAATGAGCAGTTCTTC.

The chain employs TRBV4-1 and TRBJ1-2, with TRBD1 as a possible D gene (6 bases). The CDR3 runs to 15 residues. The germline V gene encodes CDR1 MGHRA and CDR2 YSYEKL. V was shortened by 4 bases and J by 2 bases, with 14 bases between the two germline ends. The CDR3 DNA follows: TGCGCCAGCAGCCCAACAGGGAACCAGAACTATGGCTACACCTTC. Translating gives CASSPTGNQNYGYTF.